This T cell receptor beta chain was obtained from a study of blood T cell repertoires in COVID-19. Per the original data handling: Amplification of reference gene primers provided the estimated nucleated cell counts. Here immunoSEQ multiplex PCR was the method, and the copy in TCRdb shows in-frame clones only, minus some. V and J calls plus clone size are reproduced from that table; the DNA served to infer D and trimming. The table records roughly 230,000 clones, 83% of them present only once. This CDR3 has 14 residues. Germline CDR1 is SGHAT and CDR2 is FQNNGV. The V and J ends lost 7 bases and 6 bases respectively, with 16 bases between them.

The chain recombines TRBV11-2 with TRBJ2-1; D is uncertain. This clonotype originated in a woman aged 45-65 years with acute or convalescent COVID-19. The sample consisted of peripheral blood. The CDR3 nucleotides are TGTGCCAGCACCCCAACAGTTCGAGCCAATGAGCAGTTCTTC. It codes for CASTPTVRANEQFF.